The clone carrying this T cell receptor beta chain appeared once. Methods used by the authors: Nucleated cell counts were estimated from reference gene primer amplification. Using immunoSEQ multiplex PCR, the repertoire was profiled, and TCRdb retains in-frame clones only, with some absent. D and trimming come from the DNA, and the V and J calls and clone size come from that table. The sample has a few hundred thousand clones, nearly 90% seen once. The data originate from a study of blood T cell repertoires in COVID-19. Germline CDR1 and CDR2: LGHNA and YSLEER. The CDR3 length is 13 residues. Between the trimmed V and J ends, which lost 4 bases and 8 bases, there was a span of 12 bases.

This sequence joins TRBV4-3 and TRBJ1-5; unclear D gene. The sample was peripheral blood. The clonotype was recovered from a woman in her thirties with COVID-19, enrolled during active disease. The CDR3: CASSRGLGEPQHF. The CDR3 DNA reads as TGCGCCAGCAGCCGAGGCCTCGGAGAGCCCCAGCATTTT.